This is a list of T cell receptor beta chains from one sample in a study of read filtering for tumor transcriptome and immune sequencing. TCRdb reanalysed the reads using MiXCR and keeps one entry per CDR3 protein. The sample comprises over 90,000 distinct CDR3 sequences, around a fifth of which are singletons, and 11% rests with the top ten. The sequencing sample was made of a population of CD138-negative cells sorted from bone marrow. These TCRs come from a donor at least 40 years old with multiple myeloma. The conserved cysteine and the conserved F or W are not part of the CDR3 here.

V: TRBV20-1; J: TRBJ1-2; CDR3: SAERDGPL
V: TRBV10-3; J: TRBJ1-1; CDR3: AITPSWPGGEAF
V: TRBV29-1; J: TRBJ1-5; CDR3: SVVTGNQPQH
V: TRBV7-9; J: TRBJ2-3; CDR3: ASSRAPSADTQY
V: TRBV11-2; J: TRBJ2-1; CDR3: ASSTRRTGVYNEQF
V: TRBV14; J: TRBJ2-7; CDR3: ASSQVDWYEQY
V: TRBV12-3/TRBV12-4; J: TRBJ2-5; CDR3: ASSLVSMGRGLETQY
V: TRBV27; J: TRBJ1-4; CDR3: ASRDPGQHEKLF
V: TRBV27; J: TRBJ2-1; CDR3: ASSLRGGGIDEQF
V: TRBV10-2; J: TRBJ2-7; CDR3: ASNRLGGAYEQY
V: TRBV5-1; J: TRBJ2-7; CDR3: ASSPRGYEQY
V: TRBV19; J: TRBJ2-7; CDR3: ASSIGQGNYEQY
V: TRBV29-1; J: TRBJ1-5; CDR3: SVAQGLDQPQH
V: TRBV28; J: TRBJ1-3; CDR3: ASSSGQGTGNTIY
V: TRBV28; J: TRBJ2-1; CDR3: ASSLRGARDEQF